A single sample is the source of the 9 T cell receptor beta chains below, sequenced in a study of PD-1 blockade in classical Hodgkin lymphoma. Relapse was seen in all patients after autologous stem cell transplantation, and brentuximab vedotin exposure was variable. TCRdb's copy holds only in-frame clones and misses some; the assay was immunoSEQ multiplex PCR. The top ten clones hold over 2.5% of a sample with 29,000 or so clones, 60% to 75% of them seen once. The starting material was peripheral blood mononuclear cells (PBMCs), obtained before the second cycle of nivolumab. Every receptor here comes from a human donor with classical Hodgkin lymphoma.

This clone was observed once. The chain couples TRBV11-1 to TRBJ2-1; no clear D gene. The CDR3 totals 13 residues. The germline V and J ends were trimmed by 5 bases and 9 bases, with 14 bases remaining between them. The germline CDR1 and CDR2 sequences are SGHAT and FQDESV (reference sequence). The chain's CDR3 is CASSLTPLGEQFF. The CDR3 region has the DNA TGTGCCAGCAGCCTAACCCCCCTCGGTGAGCAGTTCTTC.

The rearrangement joins TRBV9 to TRBJ2-3; tentative D call: TRBD2 (5 bases). The CDR3 length is 14 residues. Germline V gene data show CDR1 as SGDLS and CDR2 as YYNGEE. V was trimmed by 4 bases and J by 0 bases, leaving 9 bases between them. CDR3 sequence (DNA): TGTGCCAGCAGCCAATGGACTAGCACAGATACGCAGTATTTT. It is translated as CASSQWTSTDTQYF.

The chain employs TRBV29-1 and TRBJ1-5, with D tentatively TRBD1 (5 bases). CDR1 is SQVTM, CDR2 ANQGSEA, per germline. V shed 3 bases and J shed 1 base, with 25 bases lying between them. The length of the CDR3 is 19 residues. The CDR3 loop is CSVECMRGLNVGSNQPQHF. CDR3 nucleotide sequence: TGCAGCGTTGAGTGTATGCGGGGCTTAAATGTGGGGAGCAATCAGCCCCAGCATTTT.

V gene TRBV5-1 combines with J gene TRBJ2-3; TRBD1 matches 9 bases. The CDR3 is 15 amino acids. Germline CDR1 SGHRS, CDR2 YFSETQ. The J segment lost 4 bases and the V segment lost 4 bases, leaving 7 bases of the junction unmatched. CDR3 bases: TGCGCCAGCAGCGGGACAGGGAATGGAGCAGATACGCAGTATTTT. Translation: CASSGTGNGADTQYF.

This rearrangement joins TRBV5-1 to TRBJ1-1, with a tentative D call TRBD1 (5 bases). Germline loops: CDR1 SGHRS, CDR2 YFSETQ. The ends were cut back, 4 bases at V and 1 base at J, with 11 bases in the middle. CDR3 length equals 14 residues. This CDR3 is CASSSHGGNTEAFF. In DNA form, the CDR3 reads TGCGCCAGCAGCAGTCACGGGGGGAACACTGAAGCTTTCTTT. The variable domain in full, completed from reference TRBV5-1 and TRBJ1-1, reads KAGVTQTPRYLIKTRGQQVTLSCSPISGHRSVSWYQQTPGQGLQFLFEYFSETQRNKGNFPGRFSGRQFSNSRSEMNVSTLELGDSALYLCASSSHGGNTEAFFGQGTRLTVV.

V gene TRBV4-1 combines with J gene TRBJ2-5, with 9 bases fitting TRBD2. V gave up 3 bases and J gave up 2 bases; unmatched junction bases: 10. The CDR3 totals 17 residues. Germline V gene lookup returns CDR1 MGHRA and CDR2 YSYEKL. The CDR3 DNA reads as TGCGCCAGCAGCCACCAACTCCTAGCGGGGTTTCAAGAGACCCAGTACTTC. This sequence encodes CASSHQLLAGFQETQYF.

The chain recombines TRBV19 with TRBJ1-6; maybe TRBD1 (5 bases). Germline loops: CDR1 LNHDA, CDR2 SQIVND (reference sequence). This CDR3 has 17 residues. The V and J ends lost 7 bases and 5 bases respectively, with 21 bases between them. In DNA form, the CDR3 reads TGTGCCAGTAACCCCTCCCCTTACAGGACTAATAATTCACCCCTCCACTTT. It yields the protein CASNPSPYRTNNSPLHF.

The gene calls are TRBV5-1 and TRBJ1-2; D is unresolved. The germline V gene has CDR1 SGHRS and CDR2 YFSETQ. CDR3 size: 14 residues. V lost 2 bases and J 0 bases, leaving 8 bases between the germline ends. The CDR3: CASSFTTANYGYTF. The CDR3 coding sequence is TGCGCCAGCAGCTTTACGACGGCTAACTATGGCTACACCTTC.

The CDR3, as DNA: TGTGCCAGCAGGTCTAGCGGGGCGGGTATAGATACGCAGTATTTT. Encoded protein: CASRSSGAGIDTQYF. The chain couples TRBV6-6 to TRBJ2-3; 9 nucleotides align to TRBD2. Per germline, CDR1 MNHNY and CDR2 SVGAGI (reference sequence). Unmatched junction bases numbered 9, after V lost 6 bases and J lost 5 bases. The CDR3 spans 15 residues.